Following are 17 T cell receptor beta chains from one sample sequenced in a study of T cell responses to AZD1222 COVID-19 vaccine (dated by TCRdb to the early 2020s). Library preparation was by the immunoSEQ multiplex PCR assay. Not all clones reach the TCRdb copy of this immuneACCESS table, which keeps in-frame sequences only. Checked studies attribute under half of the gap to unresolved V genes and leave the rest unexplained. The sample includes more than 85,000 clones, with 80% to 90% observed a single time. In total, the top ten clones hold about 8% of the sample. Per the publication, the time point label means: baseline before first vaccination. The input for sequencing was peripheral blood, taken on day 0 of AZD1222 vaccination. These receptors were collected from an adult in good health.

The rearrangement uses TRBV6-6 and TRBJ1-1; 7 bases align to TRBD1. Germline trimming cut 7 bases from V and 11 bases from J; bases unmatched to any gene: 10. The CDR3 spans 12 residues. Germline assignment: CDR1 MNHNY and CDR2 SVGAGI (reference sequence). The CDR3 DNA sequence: TGTGCCAGCACTCCAGGGGGGTGGGATGCTTTCTTT. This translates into CASTPGGWDAFF.

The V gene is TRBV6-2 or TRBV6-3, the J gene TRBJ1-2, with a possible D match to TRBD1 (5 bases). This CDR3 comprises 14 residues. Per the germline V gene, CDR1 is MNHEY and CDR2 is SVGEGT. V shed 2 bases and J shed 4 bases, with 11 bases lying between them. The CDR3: CASSYQGDGYGYTF. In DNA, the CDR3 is TGTGCCAGCAGTTACCAGGGTGACGGCTATGGCTACACCTTC.

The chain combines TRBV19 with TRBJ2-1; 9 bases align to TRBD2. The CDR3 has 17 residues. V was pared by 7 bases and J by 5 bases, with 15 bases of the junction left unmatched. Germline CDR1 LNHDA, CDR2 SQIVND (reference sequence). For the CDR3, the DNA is TGTGCCAGTACCATGTATAGCGGCGGGAGGGCCGACAATGAGCAGTTCTTC. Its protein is CASTMYSGGRADNEQFF.

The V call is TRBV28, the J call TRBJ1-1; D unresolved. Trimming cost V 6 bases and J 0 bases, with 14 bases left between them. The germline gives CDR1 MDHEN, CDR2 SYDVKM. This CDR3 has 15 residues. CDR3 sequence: CASRPRSQMNTEAFF. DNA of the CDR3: TGTGCCAGCAGACCAAGGTCCCAGATGAACACTGAAGCTTTCTTT.

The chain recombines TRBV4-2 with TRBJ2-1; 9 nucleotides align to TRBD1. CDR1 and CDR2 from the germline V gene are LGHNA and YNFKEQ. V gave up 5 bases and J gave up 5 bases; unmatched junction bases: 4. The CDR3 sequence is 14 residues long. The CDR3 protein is CASSFRDRDNEQFF. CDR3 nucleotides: TGTGCCAGCAGCTTCCGGGACAGGGACAATGAGCAGTTCTTC.

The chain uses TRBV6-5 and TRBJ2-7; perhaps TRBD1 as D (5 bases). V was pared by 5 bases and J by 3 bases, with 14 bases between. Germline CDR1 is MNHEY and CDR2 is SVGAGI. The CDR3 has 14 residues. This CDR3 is CASSPLDSNYEQYF. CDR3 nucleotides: TGTGCCAGCAGTCCCCTTGACAGTAACTACGAGCAGTACTTC.

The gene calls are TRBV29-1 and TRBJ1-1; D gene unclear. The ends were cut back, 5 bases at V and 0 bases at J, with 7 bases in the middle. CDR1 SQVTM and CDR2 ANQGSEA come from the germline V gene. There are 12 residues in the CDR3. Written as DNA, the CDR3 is TGCAGCGTTCGGGAGCTGAACACTGAAGCTTTCTTT. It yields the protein CSVRELNTEAFF.

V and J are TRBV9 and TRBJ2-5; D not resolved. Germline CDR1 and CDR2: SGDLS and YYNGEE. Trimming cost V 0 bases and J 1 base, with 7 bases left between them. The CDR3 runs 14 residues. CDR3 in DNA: TGTGCCAGCAGCGTAGGTACCGCCCAAGAGACCCAGTACTTC. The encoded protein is CASSVGTAQETQYF. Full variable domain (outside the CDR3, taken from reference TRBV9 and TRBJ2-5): DSGVTQTPKHLITATGQRVTLRCSPRSGDLSVYWYQQSLDQGLQFLIQYYNGEERAKGNILERFSAQQFPDLHSELNLSSLELGDSALYFCASSVGTAQETQYFGPGTRLLVL.

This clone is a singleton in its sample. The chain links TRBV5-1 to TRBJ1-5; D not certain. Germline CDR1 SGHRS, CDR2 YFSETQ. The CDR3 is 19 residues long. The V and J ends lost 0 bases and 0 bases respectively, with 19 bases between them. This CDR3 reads CASSLVDLGTDHSNQPQHF. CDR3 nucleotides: TGCGCCAGCAGCTTGGTGGACTTAGGAACGGATCATAGCAATCAGCCCCAGCATTTT. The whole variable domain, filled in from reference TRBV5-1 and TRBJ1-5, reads KAGVTQTPRYLIKTRGQQVTLSCSPISGHRSVSWYQQTPGQGLQFLFEYFSETQRNKGNFPGRFSGRQFSNSRSEMNVSTLELGDSALYLCASSLVDLGTDHSNQPQHFGDGTRLSIL.

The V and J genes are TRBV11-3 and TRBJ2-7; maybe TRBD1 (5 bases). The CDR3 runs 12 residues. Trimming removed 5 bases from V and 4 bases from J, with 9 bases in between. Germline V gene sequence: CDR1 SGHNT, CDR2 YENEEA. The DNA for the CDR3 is TGTGCCAGCAGCGTCAGGGTATACGAGCAGTACTTC. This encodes CASSVRVYEQYF.

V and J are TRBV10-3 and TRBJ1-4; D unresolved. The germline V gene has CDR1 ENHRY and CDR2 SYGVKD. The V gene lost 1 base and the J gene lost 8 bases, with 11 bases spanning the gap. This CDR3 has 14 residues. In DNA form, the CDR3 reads TGTGCCATCAGTGAGTTACAGAAGGGCGAAAAACTGTTTTTT. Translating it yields CAISELQKGEKLFF.

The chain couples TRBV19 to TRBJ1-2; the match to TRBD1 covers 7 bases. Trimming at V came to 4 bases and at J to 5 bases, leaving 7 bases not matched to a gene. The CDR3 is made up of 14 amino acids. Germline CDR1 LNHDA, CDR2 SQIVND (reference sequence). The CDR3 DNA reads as TGTGCCAGTAGTACATGGACAGGCCTTTATGGCTACACCTTC. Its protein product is CASSTWTGLYGYTF.

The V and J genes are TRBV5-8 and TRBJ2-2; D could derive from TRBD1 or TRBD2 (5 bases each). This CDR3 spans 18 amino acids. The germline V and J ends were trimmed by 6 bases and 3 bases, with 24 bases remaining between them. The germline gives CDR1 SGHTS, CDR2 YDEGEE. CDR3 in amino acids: CASTGAGLAWSDTGELFF. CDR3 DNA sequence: TGTGCCAGCACCGGGGCCGGGTTGGCCTGGTCCGACACCGGGGAGCTGTTTTTT.

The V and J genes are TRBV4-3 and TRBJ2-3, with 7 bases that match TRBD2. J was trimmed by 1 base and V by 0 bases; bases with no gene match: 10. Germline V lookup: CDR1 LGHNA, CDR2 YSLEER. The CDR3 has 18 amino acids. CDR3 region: CASSQDLREPLRTDTQYF. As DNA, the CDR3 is TGCGCCAGCAGCCAAGATCTGCGGGAGCCGCTACGCACAGATACGCAGTATTTT.

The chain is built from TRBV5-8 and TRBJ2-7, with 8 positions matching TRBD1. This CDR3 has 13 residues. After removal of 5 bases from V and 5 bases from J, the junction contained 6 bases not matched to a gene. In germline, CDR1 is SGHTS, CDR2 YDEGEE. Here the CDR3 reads CASSRQGNDEQYF. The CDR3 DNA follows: TGTGCCAGCAGTCGACAGGGGAACGACGAGCAGTACTTC.

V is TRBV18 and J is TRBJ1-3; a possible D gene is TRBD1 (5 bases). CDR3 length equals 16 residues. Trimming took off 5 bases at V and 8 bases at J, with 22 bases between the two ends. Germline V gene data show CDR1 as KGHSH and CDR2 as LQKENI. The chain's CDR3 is CASSAGGARTGDTIYF. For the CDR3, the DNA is TGTGCCAGCTCAGCTGGCGGGGCAAGAACGGGAGACACCATATATTTT.

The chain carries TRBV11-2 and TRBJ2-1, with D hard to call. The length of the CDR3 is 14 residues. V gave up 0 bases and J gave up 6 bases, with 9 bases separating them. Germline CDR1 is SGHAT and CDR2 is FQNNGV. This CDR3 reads CASSLDPFPNEQFF. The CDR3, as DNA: TGTGCCAGCAGCTTAGACCCTTTCCCCAATGAGCAGTTCTTC.